The sequence of this T cell receptor beta chain was determined in a study of resident and recirculating memory T cells in vitiligo. Whole-study results and caveats: Sequences differed between biopsy sites and patients, suggesting private specificity.

TCRdb's table, derived via immunoSEQ multiplex PCR, lists solely in-frame clones and lacks some. The table lists tens of thousands of clones, approximately 90% of them singletons. CDR3 length: 18 residues. Germline V CDR1 and CDR2: MDHEN, SYDVKM. J was trimmed by 7 bases and V by 3 bases; bases with no gene match: 12. Turning to this clone: Its specificity is not known.

This clonotype was sampled from a male donor with vitiligo. The sample taken for sequencing was blood. This chain joins TRBV28 and TRBJ2-5; 15 bases line up with TRBD2. The CDR3 spells CASSFSSGLAGGPRTQYF. CDR3 sequence (DNA): TGTGCCAGCAGTTTTTCTTCGGGACTAGCGGGAGGCCCTCGGACCCAGTACTTC. Combining the CDR3 with reference TRBV28 and TRBJ2-5 gives the whole variable domain DVKVTQSSRYLVKRTGEKVFLECVQDMDHENMFWYRQDPGLGLRLIYFSYDVKMKEKGDIPEGYSVSREKKERFSLILESASTNQTSMYLCASSFSSGLAGGPRTQYFGPGTRLLVL.